The T cell receptor (beta chain) described here comes from a study of CD8 T cells in Susac syndrome. Study results and limitations: There was no clonal expansion in the CD4+ T cell repertoires of Susac syndrome. The authors acknowledged that their TCR sequencing and HLA analysis involved a relatively small number of individuals.

Comments on this clonotype: Its target is unknown.

CD8+ and CD4+ T cells from blood underwent TCR beta sequencing. Negative isolation yielded CD8+ and CD4+ T cells; FACS enriched TEMRA cells. V trimming: 5 bases; J trimming: 5 bases; junction bases outside the gene matches: 6. The germline CDR1 and CDR2 sequences are DFQATT and SNEGSKA (reference sequence). The CDR3 totals 13 residues. Random hexamers primed reverse transcription of about 0.45 to 1 ug RNA. Via MiXCR, TCRdb re-called the immunoSEQ multiplex PCR reads, giving one row per CDR3 protein. The sample holds about 140,000 distinct CDR3 sequences; around 95% are singletons and the top ten take 0.13% to 0.15%.

Sample: CD4+ T cells from PBMCs. The clonotype was recovered from a human donor with Susac syndrome. The rearrangement uses TRBV20-1 and TRBJ2-7; 10 nucleotides agree with TRBD1. Here the CDR3 DNA reads TGCAGTGCTCGCGGGGACAGGGGAAACGAGCAGTACTTC. It is translated as CSARGDRGNEQYF.